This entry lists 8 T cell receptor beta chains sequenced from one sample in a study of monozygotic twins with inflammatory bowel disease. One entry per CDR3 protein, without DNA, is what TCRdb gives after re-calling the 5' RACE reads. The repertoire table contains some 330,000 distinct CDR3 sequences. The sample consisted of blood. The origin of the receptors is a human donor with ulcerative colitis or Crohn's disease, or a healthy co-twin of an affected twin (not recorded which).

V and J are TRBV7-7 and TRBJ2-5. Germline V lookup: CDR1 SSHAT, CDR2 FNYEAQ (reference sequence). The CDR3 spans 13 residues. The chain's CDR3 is CASSLGVQETQYF.

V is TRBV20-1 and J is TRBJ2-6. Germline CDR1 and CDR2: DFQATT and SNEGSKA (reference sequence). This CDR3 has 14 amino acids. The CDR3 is CSARESSGANVLTF.

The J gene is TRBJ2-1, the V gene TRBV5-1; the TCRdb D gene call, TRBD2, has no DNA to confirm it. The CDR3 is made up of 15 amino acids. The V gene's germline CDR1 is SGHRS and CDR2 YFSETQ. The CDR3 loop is CASSDLAGAYNEQFF.

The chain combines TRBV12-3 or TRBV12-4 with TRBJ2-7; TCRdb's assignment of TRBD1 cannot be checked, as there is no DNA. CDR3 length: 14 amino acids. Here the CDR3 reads CASRLGLTGDEQYF.

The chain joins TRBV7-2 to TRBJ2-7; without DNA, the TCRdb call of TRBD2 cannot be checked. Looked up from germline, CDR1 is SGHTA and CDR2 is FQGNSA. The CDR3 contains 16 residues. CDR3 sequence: CASSLYIAGGSYEQYF.

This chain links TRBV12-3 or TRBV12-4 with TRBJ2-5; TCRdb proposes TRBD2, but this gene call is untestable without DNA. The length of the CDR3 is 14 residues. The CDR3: CASSLAQRQETQYF.

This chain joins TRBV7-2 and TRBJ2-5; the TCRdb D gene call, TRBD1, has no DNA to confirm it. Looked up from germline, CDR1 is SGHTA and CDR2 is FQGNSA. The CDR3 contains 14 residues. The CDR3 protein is CASSFSGAQETQYF.

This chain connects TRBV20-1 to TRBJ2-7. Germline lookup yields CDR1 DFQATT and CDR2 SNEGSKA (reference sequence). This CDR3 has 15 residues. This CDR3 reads CSAPHSPALSYEQYF.